Presented here are 2 T cell receptor beta chains from one specimen sequenced in a study of OX40 agonist ivuxolimab in advanced cancers. The data were produced by immunoSEQ multiplex PCR, yet TCRdb's version contains in-frame clones alone and is incomplete. Of roughly 91,000 clones listed, roughly 90% are singletons. Material: CD4+ or CD8+ T cells sorted from blood, obtained in a trial of the OX40 agonist ivuxolimab. The receptors come from an adult with an advanced solid tumor such as melanoma, head and neck, liver or kidney cancer.

This chain uses TRBV19 with TRBJ2-4, with no clear D. Germline lookup yields CDR1 LNHDA and CDR2 SQIVND (reference sequence). The ends were cut back, 2 bases at V and 2 bases at J, with 7 bases in the middle. This CDR3 is built from 14 residues. This CDR3 reads CASSISSTKNIQYF. CDR3 DNA: TGTGCCAGTAGTATATCTAGTACCAAAAACATTCAGTACTTC.

In regard to this clone: At the DNA level, this CDR3 is encoded by other sequences in the same sample as well. The J gene is TRBJ2-5, the V gene TRBV30; D is perhaps TRBD1 or TRBD2 (5 bases each). With 2 bases removed from V and 5 bases from J, the gap between germline ends came to 9 bases. Germline CDR1 GTSNPN, CDR2 SVGIG (reference sequence). The CDR3 is 12 amino acids. CDR3 region: CAWSSGAETQYF. Written as DNA, the CDR3 is TGTGCCTGGAGTTCCGGGGCGGAGACCCAGTACTTC.